This TCR beta chain was recovered during a study of blood T cell repertoires in COVID-19. The wider study: Specimens from acute and convalescent COVID-19 originated in the United States, Italy and Spain. Sources were T cells, B-cell-depleted T cells, or PBMCs; the material itself was cDNA or gDNA.

Authors' analysis steps: How many nucleated cells were present was estimated from reference gene primer amplification. Using immunoSEQ multiplex PCR, the repertoire was profiled, and TCRdb retains in-frame clones only, with some absent. The V and J calls and the clone size are those of that table, but D and trimming were determined from the DNA. The table lists approximately 250,000 clones, 83% of them singletons. The CDR3 is made up of 15 amino acids. The germline V gene has CDR1 SGHKS and CDR2 YYEKEE (reference sequence). V shed 2 bases and J shed 0 bases, with 9 bases lying between them. The clonotype originates from a human donor in a cohort sampled during active COVID-19. V is TRBV5-5 and J is TRBJ1-5; D may be TRBD1 (6 bases). Sequencing was performed on peripheral blood. CDR3: CASSLLQGSNQPQHF. The CDR3 bases are TGTGCCAGCAGCTTACTACAGGGTAGCAATCAGCCCCAGCATTTT.